This TCR beta chain derives from a study of blood T cell repertoires in COVID-19. Study in general: T cells, B-cell-depleted T cells, or PBMCs supplied cDNA or gDNA.

While infection was still active, Seattle patients were enrolled and then followed longitudinally. The authors' processing: Estimated nucleated cell counts came from reference gene primer amplification. Clones were sequenced by immunoSEQ multiplex PCR, and TCRdb holds only the in-frame ones, with some missing. V, J and clone size were drawn from that table, and D and trimming were deduced from the DNA. The sample contains about 370,000 clones, 89% of which appear only once. The CDR3 totals 14 residues. Trimming removed 10 bases from V and 6 bases from J, with 20 bases in between. Per the germline V gene, CDR1 is MNHEY and CDR2 is SVGAGI.

J is TRBJ2-3 and V is TRBV6-5, with D hard to call. This receptor was identified in a woman aged 30 to 39 with COVID-19, enrolled during active disease. Sequences were obtained from peripheral blood. The CDR3 loop is CATKIGQVLDTQYF. In nucleotides, the CDR3 is TGTGCCACCAAGATAGGTCAGGTCCTCGATACGCAGTATTTT.